Sequencing of this T cell receptor (beta chain) was carried out in a study of Ad26.COV2.S vaccination and SARS-CoV-2 variants. TCRdb's copy holds only in-frame clones and misses some; the assay was immunoSEQ multiplex PCR. The sample comprises 300,000 to 350,000 clones, around 85% of which are singletons, and approximately 2% rests with the top ten. The CDR3 covers 17 residues. V was clipped by 5 bases and J by 2 bases, with 18 bases between them. Germline CDR1 and CDR2: SGHTA and FQGTGA. Treatment described: 19 received Ad26.COV2.S at low or high dose, single or two shots; 5 received placebo; per-sample allocation not given. Repertoires come from day 63 after the first vaccine or placebo injection.

The source material was peripheral blood, sampled in a trial of Ad26.COV2.S vaccine versus placebo. The chain carries TRBV7-3 and TRBJ1-4, with D tentatively TRBD1 (5 bases). This receptor was obtained from a person between 18 and 65 years old who received the Ad26.COV2.S COVID-19 vaccine or a placebo. The CDR3 protein is CASSPNGWSGTNEKLFF. As DNA, the CDR3 is TGTGCCAGCAGCCCAAACGGATGGTCAGGGACTAATGAAAAACTGTTTTTT.